The 13 T cell receptor beta chains reported below all come from one sample, sequenced in a study of cytomegalovirus exposure and HLA in healthy donors. The PCR made use of 60 Vbeta and 13 Jbeta primers. Sequenced by immunoSEQ multiplex PCR; TCRdb stores in-frame clones only, minus some. This sample has around 180,000 clones; approximately 84% occur once, and the top ten carry around 0.21%. Sequencing was performed on PBMCs. The receptors here all came from a girl under three years old in good health and CMV-seronegative.

The rearrangement uses TRBV2 and TRBJ1-2; D unresolved. V dropped 5 bases and J dropped 7 bases, with 11 bases sitting between them. The CDR3 extends over 12 amino acids. The germline gives CDR1 SNHLY, CDR2 FYNNEI. CDR3 sequence: CASSTRLSGYTF. CDR3 nucleotides: TGTGCCAGCAGTACCCGTCTTAGTGGCTACACCTTC.

The gene calls are TRBV5-1 and TRBJ2-7; 9 bases align to TRBD1. The CDR3 is 14 residues long. Trimming took 4 bases from V and 4 from J; bases not matched to a gene: 6. Looked up from germline, CDR1 is SGHRS and CDR2 is YFSETQ. The CDR3 DNA reads as TGCGCCAGCAGCCGGGACAGGGTACCATACGAGCAGTACTTC. It translates to CASSRDRVPYEQYF.

This chain connects TRBV6-1 to TRBJ2-7; the D is unclear. Trimming left V 1 base short and J 0 bases short, with 10 bases between. There are 15 residues in the CDR3. CDR1 is MNHNS, CDR2 SASEGT, per germline. The CDR3 spells CASSEGRTTSYEQYF. The CDR3 DNA reads as TGTGCCAGCAGTGAAGGCAGAACAACCTCCTACGAGCAGTACTTC.

This clone showed up just once. This rearrangement joins TRBV9 to TRBJ2-7, with 8 bases identical to TRBD1. This CDR3 has 14 amino acids. J gave up 6 bases and V 4 bases, and 9 bases lay outside the gene matches. Germline V gives CDR1 SGDLS, CDR2 YYNGEE. The CDR3 DNA is TGTGCCAGCAGCCTCTCGACAGGGGTCTCCGAGCAGTACTTC. Protein sequence: CASSLSTGVSEQYF.

The V and J genes are TRBV27 and TRBJ2-7, with 10 bases that match TRBD2. V trimming: 5 bases; J trimming: 3 bases; junction bases outside the gene matches: 4. The germline V gene has CDR1 MNHEY and CDR2 SMNVEV (reference sequence). This CDR3 has 14 residues. Written as DNA, the CDR3 is TGTGCCAGCAGTCCGAGGACTAGCGGCTACGAGCAGTACTTC. It encodes CASSPRTSGYEQYF.

This chain connects TRBV7-2 to TRBJ1-1; unclear D gene. This CDR3 is built from 13 residues. The V gene lost 1 base and the J gene lost 4 bases, with 7 bases spanning the gap. Looked up from germline, CDR1 is SGHTA and CDR2 is FQGNSA. This CDR3 reads CASSLGEGTEAFF. The CDR3 DNA sequence: TGTGCCAGCAGCTTAGGGGAGGGCACTGAAGCTTTCTTT.

This sequence joins TRBV5-1 and TRBJ2-7; tentative D call: TRBD1 (5 bases). V lost 2 bases to trimming and J lost 5 bases, with 11 bases between them. The CDR3 spans 13 residues. The germline V gene encodes CDR1 SGHRS and CDR2 YFSETQ. This CDR3 is CASSFQGGHEQYF. CDR3 sequence (DNA): TGCGCCAGCAGCTTTCAGGGTGGCCACGAGCAGTACTTC.

J is TRBJ2-7 and V is TRBV19; perhaps TRBD1 as D (6 bases). Germline CDR1 is LNHDA and CDR2 is SQIVND (reference sequence). The CDR3 has 12 residues. Trimming removed 1 base at V and 6 bases at J, with 7 bases between. The CDR3 reads CASSIVGAEQYF. CDR3 DNA sequence: TGTGCCAGTAGTATAGTGGGGGCCGAGCAGTACTTC.

This sequence joins TRBV5-1 and TRBJ2-7, with a tentative D call TRBD1 (6 bases). Trimming took 0 bases from V and 1 from J, leaving 11 bases between them. Germline CDR1 SGHRS, CDR2 YFSETQ. This CDR3 contains 15 residues. The CDR3 DNA sequence: TGCGCCAGCAGCTTGGAAGGGGGACGGTCCTACGAGCAGTACTTC. Amino acid sequence: CASSLEGGRSYEQYF.

The chain carries TRBV5-1 and TRBJ2-3; tentative D call: TRBD1 (5 bases). Germline values: CDR1 SGHRS, CDR2 YFSETQ. Between the trimmed V and J ends, which lost 0 bases and 2 bases, there was a span of 10 bases. The CDR3 length is 15 residues. CDR3 sequence (DNA): TGCGCCAGCAGCTTGGCCACAGGTTACACAGATACGCAGTATTTT. It codes for CASSLATGYTDTQYF.

As regards this clone: The sample carries other DNA sequences with the same CDR3. V and J are TRBV9 and TRBJ1-2; weak D call: TRBD1 (5 bases). V was cut by 0 bases and J by 0 bases, with 9 bases left in between. In germline, CDR1 is SGDLS, CDR2 YYNGEE. The CDR3 has 15 amino acids. CDR3 region: CASSVGGAANYGYTF. In nucleotides, the CDR3 is TGTGCCAGCAGCGTAGGCGGGGCCGCTAACTATGGCTACACCTTC.

As for this clone: Distinct nucleotide sequences in the sample also encode this CDR3. V and J are TRBV30 and TRBJ1-2; D not resolved. V lost 3 bases and J lost 4, with 9 bases in between. Per germline, CDR1 GTSNPN and CDR2 SVGIG (reference sequence). CDR3 length equals 12 residues. The CDR3 bases are TGTGCCTGGAGCGTTGGGCTCTATGGCTACACCTTC. Translation gives CAWSVGLYGYTF.

J is TRBJ1-3 and V is TRBV13; TRBD1 is a possible D gene (6 bases). This CDR3 is 14 amino acids long. Trimming took off 3 bases at V and 4 bases at J, with 10 bases between the two ends. Germline CDR1 reads PRHDT; CDR2 reads FYEKMQ (reference sequence). The CDR3 DNA reads TGTGCCAGCAGCTTCGGACAGTTAGGAAACACCATATATTTT. This codes for CASSFGQLGNTIYF.